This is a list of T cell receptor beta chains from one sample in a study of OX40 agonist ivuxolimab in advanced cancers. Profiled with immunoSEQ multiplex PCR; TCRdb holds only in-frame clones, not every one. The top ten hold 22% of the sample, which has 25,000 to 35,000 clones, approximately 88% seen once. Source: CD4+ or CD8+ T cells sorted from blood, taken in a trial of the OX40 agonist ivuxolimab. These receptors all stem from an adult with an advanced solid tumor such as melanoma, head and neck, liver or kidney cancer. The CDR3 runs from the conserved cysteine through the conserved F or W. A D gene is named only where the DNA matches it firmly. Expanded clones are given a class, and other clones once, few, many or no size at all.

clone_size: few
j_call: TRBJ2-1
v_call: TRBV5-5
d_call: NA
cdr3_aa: CASSLGGIVYNEQFF
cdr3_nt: TGTGCCAGCAGCTTGGGCGGGATAGTGTACAATGAGCAGTTCTTC

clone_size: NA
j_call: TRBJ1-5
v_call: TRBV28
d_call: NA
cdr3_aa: CASTTPDSNQPQHF
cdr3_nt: TGTGCCAGCACGACACCAGATAGCAATCAGCCCCAGCATTTT

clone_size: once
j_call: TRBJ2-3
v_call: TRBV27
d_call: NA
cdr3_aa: CASSSTQGSLTDTQYF
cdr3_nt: TGTGCCAGCAGTTCGACGCAGGGGTCCCTCACAGATACGCAGTATTTT

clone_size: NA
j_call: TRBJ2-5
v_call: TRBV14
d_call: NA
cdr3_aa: CASSQRIQETQYF
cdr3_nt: TGTGCCAGCAGCCAAAGGATCCAAGAGACCCAGTACTTC

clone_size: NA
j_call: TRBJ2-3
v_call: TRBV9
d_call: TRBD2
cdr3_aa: CASSASGGPTDTQYF
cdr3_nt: TGTGCCAGCAGCGCTAGCGGGGGACCCACAGATACGCAGTATTTT

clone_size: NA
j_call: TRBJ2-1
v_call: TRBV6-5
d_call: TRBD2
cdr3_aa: CASSSTSGGNEQFF
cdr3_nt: TGTGCCAGCAGTTCGACTAGCGGGGGCAATGAGCAGTTCTTC

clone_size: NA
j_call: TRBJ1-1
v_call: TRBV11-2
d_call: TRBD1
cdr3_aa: CASRYDRGAEAFF
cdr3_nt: TGTGCCAGCAGGTATGACAGGGGCGCTGAAGCTTTCTTT

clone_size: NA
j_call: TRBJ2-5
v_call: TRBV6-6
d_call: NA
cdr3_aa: CASSYSPGPWETQYF
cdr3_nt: TGTGCCAGCAGTTACTCTCCGGGGCCCTGGGAGACCCAGTACTTC

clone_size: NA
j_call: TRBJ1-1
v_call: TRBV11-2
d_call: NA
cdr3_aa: CASSRGGTTTEAFF
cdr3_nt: TGTGCCAGCAGCCGAGGTGGGACTACGACTGAAGCTTTCTTT

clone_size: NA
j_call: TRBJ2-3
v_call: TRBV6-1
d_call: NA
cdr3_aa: CASTPGLGSPDTQYF
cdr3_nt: TGTGCCAGCACCCCAGGACTTGGCAGCCCAGATACGCAGTATTTT

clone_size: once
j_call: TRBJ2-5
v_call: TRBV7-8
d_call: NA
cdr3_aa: CASSLDTGLETQYF
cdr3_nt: TGTGCCAGCAGCTTAGATACGGGGCTAGAGACCCAGTACTTC

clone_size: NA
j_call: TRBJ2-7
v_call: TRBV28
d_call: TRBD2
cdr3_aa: CASSRGLAPSSYEQYF
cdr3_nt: TGTGCCAGCAGCCGAGGACTAGCTCCGAGCTCCTACGAGCAGTACTTC

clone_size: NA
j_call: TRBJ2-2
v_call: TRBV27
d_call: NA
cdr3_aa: CASSRPRGGYGELFF
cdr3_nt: TGTGCCAGCAGTCGCCCAAGGGGGGGGTACGGGGAGCTGTTTTTT

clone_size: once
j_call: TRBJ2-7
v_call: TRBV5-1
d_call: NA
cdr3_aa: CASSLEQESYEQYF
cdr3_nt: TGCGCCAGCAGCTTGGAACAGGAATCCTACGAGCAGTACTTC

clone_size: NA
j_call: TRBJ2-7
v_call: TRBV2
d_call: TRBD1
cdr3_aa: CASSTTGTETYEQYF
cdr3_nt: TGTGCCAGCAGTACCACCGGGACAGAGACCTACGAGCAGTACTTC